The clone carrying this T cell receptor beta chain was seen a single time. This sample is drawn from a study of blood T cells in healthy people across ages. The second PCR ran roughly 7 to 11 cycles with a sample-barcoded 5' primer and J-beta primers. TCRdb fed the 5' RACE reads into MiXCR, producing one record per CDR3 protein. Among over 1,500,000 distinct CDR3 sequences, roughly 50% were seen once, and the ten largest hold over 2%. With 7 bases clipped from V and 7 bases from J, the junction kept 16 bases outside the gene matches. The V gene's germline CDR1 is MDHEN and CDR2 SYDVKM. The CDR3 totals 16 residues.

The clonotype was recovered from a woman between 35 and 50 years old in good health. The gene calls are TRBV28 and TRBJ1-5; the match to TRBD1 covers 7 bases. Material: blood. DNA of the CDR3: TGTGCCAGCAAACTCTACCACAGGGGAAGTAGGCAGCCCCAGCATTTT. Protein product: CASKLYHRGSRQPQHF.